This T cell receptor (beta chain) was retrieved from a study of blood T cell repertoires in COVID-19. Study summary: From T cells, B-cell-depleted T cells, or PBMCs came the material, which was cDNA or gDNA.

Only in-frame clones appear in the TCRdb table, and some are missing; sequencing was by immunoSEQ multiplex PCR. The table shows fewer than 130,000 clones, with 87% occurring only once. V trimming: 5 bases; J trimming: 6 bases; junction bases outside the gene matches: 6. Germline CDR1 GTSNPN, CDR2 SVGIG (reference sequence). The CDR3 consists of 13 residues. This sequence originates from a human donor in a cohort sampled during active COVID-19. This sequence joins TRBV30 and TRBJ1-4, with 7 bases matching TRBD1. The specimen sequenced was peripheral blood. In DNA, the CDR3 is TGTGCCTGGCAAAGGGGGCTTGATGAAAAACTGTTTTTT. Its protein is CAWQRGLDEKLFF.